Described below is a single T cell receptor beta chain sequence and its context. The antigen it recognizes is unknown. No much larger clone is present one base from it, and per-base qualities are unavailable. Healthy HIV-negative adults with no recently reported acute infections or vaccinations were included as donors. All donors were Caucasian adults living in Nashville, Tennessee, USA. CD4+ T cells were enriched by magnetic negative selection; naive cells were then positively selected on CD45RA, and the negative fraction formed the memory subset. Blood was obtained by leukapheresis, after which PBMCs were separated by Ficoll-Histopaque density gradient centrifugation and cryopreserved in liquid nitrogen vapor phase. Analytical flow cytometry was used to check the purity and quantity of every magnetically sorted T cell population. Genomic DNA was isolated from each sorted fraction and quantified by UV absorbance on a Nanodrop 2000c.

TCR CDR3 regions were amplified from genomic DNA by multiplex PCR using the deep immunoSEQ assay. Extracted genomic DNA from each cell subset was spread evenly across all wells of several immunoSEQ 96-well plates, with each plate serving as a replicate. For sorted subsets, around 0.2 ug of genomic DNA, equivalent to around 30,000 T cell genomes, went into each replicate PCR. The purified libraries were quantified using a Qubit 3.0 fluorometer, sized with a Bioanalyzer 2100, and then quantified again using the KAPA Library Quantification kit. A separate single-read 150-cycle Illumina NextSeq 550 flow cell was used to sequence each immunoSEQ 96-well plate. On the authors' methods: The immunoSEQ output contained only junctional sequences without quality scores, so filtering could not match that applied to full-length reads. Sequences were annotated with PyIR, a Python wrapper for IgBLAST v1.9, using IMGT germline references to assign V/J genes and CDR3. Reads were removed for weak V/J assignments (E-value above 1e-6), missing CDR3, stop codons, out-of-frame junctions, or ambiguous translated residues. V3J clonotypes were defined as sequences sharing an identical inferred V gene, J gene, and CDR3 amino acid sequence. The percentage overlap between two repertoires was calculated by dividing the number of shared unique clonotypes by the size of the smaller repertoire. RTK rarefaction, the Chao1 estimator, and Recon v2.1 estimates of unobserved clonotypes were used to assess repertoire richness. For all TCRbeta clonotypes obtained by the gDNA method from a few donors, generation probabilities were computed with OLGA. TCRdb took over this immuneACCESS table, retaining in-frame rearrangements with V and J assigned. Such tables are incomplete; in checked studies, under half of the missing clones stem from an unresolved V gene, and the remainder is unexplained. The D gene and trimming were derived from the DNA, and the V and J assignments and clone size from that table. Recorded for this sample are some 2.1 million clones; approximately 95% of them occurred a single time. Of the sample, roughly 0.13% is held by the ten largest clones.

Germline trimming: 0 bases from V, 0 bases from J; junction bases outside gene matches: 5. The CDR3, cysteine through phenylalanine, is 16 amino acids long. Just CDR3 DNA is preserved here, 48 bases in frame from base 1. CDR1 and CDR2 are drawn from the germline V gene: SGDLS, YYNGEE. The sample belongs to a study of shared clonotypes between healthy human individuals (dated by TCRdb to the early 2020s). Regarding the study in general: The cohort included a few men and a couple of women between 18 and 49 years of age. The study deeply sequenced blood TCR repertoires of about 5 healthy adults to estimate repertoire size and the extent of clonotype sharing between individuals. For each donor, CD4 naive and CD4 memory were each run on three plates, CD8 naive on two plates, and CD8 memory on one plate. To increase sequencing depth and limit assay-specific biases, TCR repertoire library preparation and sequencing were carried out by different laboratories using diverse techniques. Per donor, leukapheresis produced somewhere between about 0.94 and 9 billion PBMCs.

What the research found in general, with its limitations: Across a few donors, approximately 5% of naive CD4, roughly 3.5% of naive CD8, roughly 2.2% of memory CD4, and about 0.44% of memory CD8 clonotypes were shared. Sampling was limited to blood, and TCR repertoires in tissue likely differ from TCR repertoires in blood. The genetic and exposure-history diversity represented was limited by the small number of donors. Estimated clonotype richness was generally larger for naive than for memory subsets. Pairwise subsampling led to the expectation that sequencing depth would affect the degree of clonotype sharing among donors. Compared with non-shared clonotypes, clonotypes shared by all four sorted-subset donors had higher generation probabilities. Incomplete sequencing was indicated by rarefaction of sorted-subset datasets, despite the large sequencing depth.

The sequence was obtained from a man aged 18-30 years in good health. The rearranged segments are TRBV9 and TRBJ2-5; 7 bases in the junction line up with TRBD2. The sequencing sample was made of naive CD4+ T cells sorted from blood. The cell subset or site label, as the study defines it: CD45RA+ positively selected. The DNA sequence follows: TGTGCCAGCAGCGTAGAGGGTAGCGGGTACCAAGAGACCCAGTACTTC. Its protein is CASSVEGSGYQETQYF.